Below, 25 T cell receptor beta chains from the same sample are listed, as sequenced in a study of Graves' ophthalmopathy and Graves' hyperthyroidism. The TCR beta CDR3 regions underwent amplification from RNA transcripts. An initial RT-PCR round employing HTBI primers preceded a second-round multiplex PCR. One entry per CDR3 protein results from TCRdb running MiXCR on the multiplex PCR reads. The sample shows fewer than 250,000 distinct CDR3 sequences, around 28% of them seen only once. The sequenced sample was peripheral blood. All receptors derive from a man aged 45-65 years with Graves' ophthalmopathy.

The CDR3 is CASSWTGEAEAFF. Written as DNA, the CDR3 is TGCGCCAGCAGCTGGACAGGGGAGGCTGAAGCTTTCTTT. This chain uses TRBV5-1 with TRBJ1-1; TRBD1 matches at 9 bases. The CDR3 is made up of 13 amino acids. The germline V gene encodes CDR1 SGHRS and CDR2 YFSETQ. Germline trimming cut 3 bases from V and 6 bases from J; bases unmatched to any gene: 3.

This clonotype showed up many times. The junction and the germline gene differ at one end; a read error may be behind it. The genes are TRBV12-3 or TRBV12-4 and TRBJ2-2; TRBD1 aligns across 9 bases. This CDR3 comprises 15 residues. This CDR3 is CASTRDRADTGELFF. DNA of the CDR3: TGTGCCAGCACCCGGGACAGGGCAGACACCGGGGAGCTATTTTTT.

This clonotype has ten or more counts. The chain links TRBV15 to TRBJ1-5; 9 bases are shared with TRBD1. CDR3 length equals 17 residues. The V and J ends lost 0 bases and 4 bases, in that order; junction bases with no gene match: 7. Germline CDR1 is LNHNV and CDR2 is YYDKDF (reference sequence). CDR3 DNA sequence: TGTGCCACCAGCAGAGATTTAGGGACAGGGAAAAATCAGCCCCAGCATTTT. This sequence encodes CATSRDLGTGKNQPQHF. The whole variable domain, filled in from reference TRBV15 and TRBJ1-5, reads DAMVIQNPRYQVTQFGKPVTLSCSQTLNHNVMYWYQQKSSQAPKLLFHYYDKDFNNEADTPDNFQSRRPNTSFCFLDIRSPGLGDTAMYLCATSRDLGTGKNQPQHFGDGTRLSIL.

The table lists this clonotype with many counts. V is TRBV6-1 and J is TRBJ1-1; D remains ambiguous. Germline V gene lookup returns CDR1 MNHNS and CDR2 SASEGT. Trimming cost V 10 bases and J 0 bases, with 15 bases left between them. The CDR3 has 14 residues. Here the CDR3 DNA reads TGTGCCACCTCAGCTCAGAGTTTGAACACTGAAGCTTTCTTT. This codes for CATSAQSLNTEAFF.

This clonotype occurred many times. This chain joins TRBV5-1 and TRBJ1-1; the match to TRBD1 covers 8 bases. The CDR3 sequence is 17 residues long. The V gene end was trimmed by 0 bases and the J gene end by 1 base; junction bases not matched to a gene: 8. Germline-derived CDR1 and CDR2 are SGHRS and YFSETQ. This CDR3 reads CASSLAVGQGRNTEAFF. CDR3 coding DNA: TGCGCCAGCAGCTTGGCCGTTGGACAGGGCAGGAACACTGAAGCTTTCTTT. Using reference TRBV5-1 and TRBJ1-1 for the parts outside the CDR3, the full variable domain is KAGVTQTPRYLIKTRGQQVTLSCSPISGHRSVSWYQQTPGQGLQFLFEYFSETQRNKGNFPGRFSGRQFSNSRSEMNVSTLELGDSALYLCASSLAVGQGRNTEAFFGQGTRLTVV.

V usage is TRBV6-5 and J usage is TRBJ2-1, with TRBD2 identical over 8 bases. Looked up from germline, CDR1 is MNHEY and CDR2 is SVGAGI. The J segment lost 7 bases and the V segment lost 0 bases, leaving 11 bases of the junction unmatched. The CDR3 spans 17 residues. This CDR3 reads CASSYSTGAGVGNEQFF. The CDR3 region has the DNA TGTGCCAGCAGTTACTCGACCGGAGCGGGAGTGGGGAATGAGCAGTTCTTC.

The chain joins TRBV7-6 to TRBJ2-7, with D unresolved. CDR3 size: 15 residues. Trimming cost V 2 bases and J 6 bases, with 17 bases left between them. Germline-derived CDR1 and CDR2 are SGHVS and FNYEAQ. In DNA form, the CDR3 reads TGTGCCAGCAGCTTAAACCCGGACGGATCTACCGAGCAGTACTTC. It yields the protein CASSLNPDGSTEQYF. Combining the CDR3 with reference TRBV7-6 and TRBJ2-7 gives the whole variable domain GAGVSQSPRYKVTKRGQDVALRCDPISGHVSLYWYRQALGQGPEFLTYFNYEAQQDKSGLPNDRFSAERPEGSISTLTIQRTEQRDSAMYRCASSLNPDGSTEQYFGPGTRLTVT.

V gene TRBV20-1 combines with J gene TRBJ1-1; D might be TRBD1 (5 bases). CDR1 is DFQATT, CDR2 SNEGSKA, per germline (reference sequence). The CDR3 loop spans 14 amino acids. Trimming took 0 bases from V and 1 from J, leaving 9 bases between them. The CDR3, as DNA: TGCAGTGCTAGAGAGGGACGGCAGAACACTGAAGCTTTCTTT. Encoded protein: CSAREGRQNTEAFF.

This clonotype was counted many times. The rearrangement uses TRBV27 and TRBJ1-5; no firm D call. Deletions cut 6 bases from V and 6 bases from J, with 12 bases between. CDR1 MNHEY and CDR2 SMNVEV come from the germline V gene (reference sequence). The CDR3 extends over 13 amino acids. The CDR3 loop reads CASSEGSGQPQHF. The CDR3 nucleotides read TGTGCCAGCAGCGAGGGTTCCGGTCAGCCCCAGCATTTT.

This clonotype was seen ten or more times. The junction differs from germline at one of its ends, possibly a read error. The gene calls are TRBV4-3 and TRBJ1-2; TRBD1 agrees at 8 bases. Germline V CDR1 and CDR2: LGHNA, YSLEER. The CDR3 runs to 12 residues. For the CDR3, the DNA is TGCGCCAGCAGCCTAGGGACAGGCGGGACCCTCTTC. Its translation: CASSLGTGGTLF.

This clonotype was picked up many times. The DNA for the CDR3 is TGTGCCTGCAAAGGACAGGGGGTAGTTACCGGGGAGCTGTTTTTT. This sequence encodes CACKGQGVVTGELFF. The chain is built from TRBV2 and TRBJ2-2; 10 bases match TRBD1. Unmatched junction bases numbered 11, after V lost 11 bases and J lost 5 bases. The germline V gene encodes CDR1 SNHLY and CDR2 FYNNEI. The CDR3 length is 15 residues. Complete variable domain (other parts from reference TRBV2 and TRBJ2-2): EPEVTQTPSHQVTQMGQEVILRCVPISNHLYFYWYRQILGQKVEFLVSFYNNEISEKSEIFDDQFSVERPDGSNFTLKIRSTKLEDSAMYFCACKGQGVVTGELFFGEGSRLTVL.

There are many counts of this clonotype. CDR3 DNA sequence: TGTGCCAGCAGCAACAGGGGGATCTCTGGAAACACCATATATTTT. Encoded protein: CASSNRGISGNTIYF. The genes are TRBV12-3 or TRBV12-4 and TRBJ1-3; 8 bases match TRBD1. V lost 6 bases, J lost 0 bases, and 4 bases stayed unmatched. The CDR3 runs to 15 residues.

This clonotype was seen repeatedly, ten times or more. The chain joins TRBV6-1 to TRBJ1-2, with D possibly matching TRBD1 (6 bases). The germline V gene has CDR1 MNHNS and CDR2 SASEGT. This CDR3 is 13 amino acids long. The germline V and J ends were trimmed by 7 bases and 8 bases, with 17 bases remaining between them. CDR3 DNA sequence: TGTGCCAGCAACGAAGTGAGGGGGTCAGGCTACACCTTC. Translation: CASNEVRGSGYTF.

The gene calls are TRBV28 and TRBJ2-3; 10 bases align to TRBD2. V dropped 7 bases and J dropped 1; count of bases not matched to a gene: 5. This CDR3 has 15 residues. Germline V gene data show CDR1 as MDHEN and CDR2 as SYDVKM. CDR3: CASTAGTSGTDTQYF. In DNA form, the CDR3 reads TGTGCCAGCACCGCGGGGACTAGCGGCACAGATACGCAGTATTTT. The full variable domain, in which reference TRBV28 and TRBJ2-3 provide the parts outside the CDR3, is DVKVTQSSRYLVKRTGEKVFLECVQDMDHENMFWYRQDPGLGLRLIYFSYDVKMKEKGDIPEGYSVSREKKERFSLILESASTNQTSMYLCASTAGTSGTDTQYFGPGTRLTVL.

Many counts were recorded for this clonotype. This chain joins TRBV27 and TRBJ2-7; 7 bases match TRBD2. This CDR3 has 13 amino acids. Trimming cost V 3 bases and J 2 bases; bases outside gene matches: 1. Per the germline V gene, CDR1 is MNHEY and CDR2 is SMNVEV (reference sequence). CDR3 amino acids: CASSFGLAYEQYF. The CDR3 coding sequence is TGTGCCAGCAGTTTCGGACTAGCCTACGAGCAGTACTTC.

This clonotype has at least ten counts. The genes are TRBV6-5 and TRBJ1-1, with unresolved D. This CDR3 is 12 amino acids long. V lost 2 bases and J 7 bases, leaving 8 bases between the germline ends. CDR1 MNHEY and CDR2 SVGAGI come from the germline V gene. The CDR3 DNA reads TGTGCCAGCAGTTACGGCGGTTATGAAGCTTTCTTT. It is translated as CASSYGGYEAFF.

This clonotype was counted many times. V gene TRBV24-1 combines with J gene TRBJ2-5; 7 bases align to TRBD1. Germline V gene sequence: CDR1 KGHDR, CDR2 SFDVKD. Trimming took 1 base from V and 5 from J; bases not matched to a gene: 9. CDR3 length equals 16 residues. The DNA of the CDR3 is TGTGCCACCAGTGATTTCCCGGGACAGCCCCGGGAGACCCAGTACTTC. Its translation: CATSDFPGQPRETQYF.

The chain joins TRBV18 to TRBJ2-5, with 7 bases matching TRBD1. Trimming cost V 2 bases and J 3 bases; bases outside gene matches: 6. This CDR3 contains 15 residues. Germline lookup yields CDR1 KGHSH and CDR2 LQKENI. The CDR3 nucleotides read TGTGCCAGCTCACCAATTCGACAGGGTAAAGAGACCCAGTACTTC. Its protein is CASSPIRQGKETQYF.

This clonotype has at least ten counts. The chain has TRBV6-2 or TRBV6-3 and TRBJ2-7; tentatively, D is TRBD2 (6 bases). Germline CDR1 and CDR2: MNHEY and SVGEGT. CDR3 length equals 13 residues. V shed 10 bases and J shed 5 bases, with 18 bases lying between them. The CDR3 DNA reads as TGTGCCACCGGGGGACCCCTTAGCCACGAGCAGTACTTC. This gives the protein CATGGPLSHEQYF.

This rearrangement joins TRBV12-3 or TRBV12-4 to TRBJ1-2; D possibly corresponds to TRBD1 (5 bases). Trimming left V 5 bases short and J 0 bases short, with 16 bases between. This CDR3 spans 16 amino acids. This chain's CDR3 is CASSLTLRTSNYGYTF. CDR3 bases: TGTGCCAGCAGTCTAACGCTCAGGACATCTAACTATGGCTACACCTTC.

The chain joins TRBV5-1 to TRBJ1-1, with D unclear. Germline-derived CDR1 and CDR2 are SGHRS and YFSETQ. This CDR3 contains 16 residues. With 2 bases removed from V and 0 bases from J, the gap between germline ends came to 14 bases. CDR3 in DNA: TGCGCCAGCAGCTTAGGCAGCGGACGGATGAACACTGAAGCTTTCTTT. As protein: CASSLGSGRMNTEAFF.

There are a few counts of this clonotype. The chain recombines TRBV6-1 with TRBJ2-7, with no clear D. V lost 4 bases, J lost 6 bases, and 10 bases lay in between. Germline-derived CDR1 and CDR2 are MNHNS and SASEGT. The CDR3 has 12 residues. In DNA form, the CDR3 reads TGTGCCAGCAGTGCCACGGCGAGCGAGCAGTACTTC. Translating it yields CASSATASEQYF.

This clonotype was detected ten times or more. This sequence joins TRBV5-6 and TRBJ2-5, with 11 bases identical to TRBD2. CDR1 is SGHDT and CDR2 is YYEEEE in the germline V gene. This CDR3 contains 17 residues. Trimming cost V 0 bases and J 3 bases; bases outside gene matches: 7. CDR3 sequence reads: CASSLERTSGQKETQYF. The CDR3 bases are TGTGCCAGCAGCTTGGAAAGGACTAGCGGGCAGAAAGAGACCCAGTACTTC.

The chain links TRBV28 to TRBJ1-5; 9 positions agree with TRBD1. CDR3 length: 14 amino acids. Per germline, CDR1 MDHEN and CDR2 SYDVKM. Trimming took 4 bases from V and 5 from J; bases not matched to a gene: 3. CDR3 bases: TGTGCCAGCAGTTACGGACAGGGGTATCAGCCCCAGCATTTT. Its translation is CASSYGQGYQPQHF.

In this sample, this clonotype turned up many times. The rearrangement uses TRBV27 and TRBJ1-6, with D perhaps matching TRBD1 (6 bases). Germline V lookup: CDR1 MNHEY, CDR2 SMNVEV (reference sequence). V gave up 5 bases and J gave up 7 bases, with 15 bases separating them. The CDR3 sequence is 15 residues long. Written as DNA, the CDR3 is TGTGCCAGCAGTCTTACGGACAGATTGAATTCACCCCTCCACTTT. This codes for CASSLTDRLNSPLHF.